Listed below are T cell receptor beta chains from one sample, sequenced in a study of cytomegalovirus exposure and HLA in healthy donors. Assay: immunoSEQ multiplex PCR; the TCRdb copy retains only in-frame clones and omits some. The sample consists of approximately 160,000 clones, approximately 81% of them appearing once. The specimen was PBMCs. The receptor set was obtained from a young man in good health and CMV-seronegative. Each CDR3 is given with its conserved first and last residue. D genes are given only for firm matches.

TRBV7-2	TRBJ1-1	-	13	CASSYVERSMAFF	TGTGCCAGCAGCTATGTGGAGAGGTCGATGGCTTTCTTT
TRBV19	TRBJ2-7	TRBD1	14	CASSARGPPYEQYF	TGTGCCAGTAGTGCCAGGGGGCCCCCCTACGAGCAGTACTTC
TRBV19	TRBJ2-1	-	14	CASTLQHSYNEQFF	TGTGCCAGTACTCTTCAACACTCCTACAATGAGCAGTTCTTC
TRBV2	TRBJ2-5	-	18	CASSEARRIFRGQETQYF	TGTGCCAGCAGTGAAGCCCGAAGAATATTCAGGGGTCAAGAGACCCAGTACTTC
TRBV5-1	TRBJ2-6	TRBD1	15	CASSIRDRVPNVLTF	TGCGCCAGCAGCATCCGGGACAGGGTACCCAACGTCCTGACTTTC
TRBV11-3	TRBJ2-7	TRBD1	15	CASSSTGGNLYEQYF	TGTGCCAGCAGCTCGACAGGGGGCAACCTCTACGAGCAGTACTTC
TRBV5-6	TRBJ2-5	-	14	CASSSTEGVETQYF	TGTGCCAGCAGCTCCACCGAGGGAGTCGAGACCCAGTACTTC
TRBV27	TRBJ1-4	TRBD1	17	CASSLFHTGTGEEKLFF	TGTGCCAGCAGTTTATTTCACACCGGGACAGGGGAAGAAAAACTGTTTTTT
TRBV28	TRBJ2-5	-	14	CASSSQRREETQYF	TGTGCCAGCAGTTCCCAGCGGAGGGAAGAGACCCAGTACTTC
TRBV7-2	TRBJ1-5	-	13	CASSLQGRQPQHF	TGTGCCAGCAGCTTACAGGGAAGGCAGCCCCAGCATTTT